Listed below are T cell receptor beta chains from one sample, sequenced in a study of early T cells in non-severe SARS-CoV-2 infection. TCRdb analysed the 5' RACE reads with MiXCR anew, one entry per CDR3 protein. The profile shows approximately 100,000 distinct CDR3 sequences, approximately 16% of them singletons. The sample was whole blood. Receptors originate from an adult who was a healthcare worker with PCR-confirmed SARS-CoV-2 infection or an uninfected control (not recorded which). Each CDR3 is given with its conserved first and last residue.

V gene	J gene	CDR3 protein
TRBV20-1	TRBJ1-2	CSAPRVQFYGYTF
TRBV7-9	TRBJ2-2	CASRPKLAGGPANTGELFF
TRBV2	TRBJ2-7	CASREDQFTYEQYF
TRBV24-1	TRBJ2-3	CATSDDDNLDTQYF
TRBV29-1	TRBJ2-1	CSVYPEGHSYNEQFF
TRBV5-1	TRBJ1-5	CASSLRGREKDQPQHF
TRBV27	TRBJ1-1	CASSLRGPRTEAFF
TRBV7-2	TRBJ2-5	CASSLVYSGWEETQYF
TRBV25-1	TRBJ2-1	CASSSLGRSYNEQFF
TRBV20-1	TRBJ2-1	CSAPPGPGGNEQFF
TRBV6-6	TRBJ2-1	CASRPIAGGVLFF
TRBV27	TRBJ1-5	CASSLSNRENQPQHF
TRBV27	TRBJ2-3	CASSPLTGPSSTDTQYF
TRBV28	TRBJ2-5	CASSPQGTVQETQYF
TRBV29-1	TRBJ2-5	CSVEDGQGGTQYF
TRBV6-1	TRBJ1-6	CASSEGQYNSPLHF
TRBV27	TRBJ2-2	CASSLSHTGELFF
TRBV5-1	TRBJ2-3	CASSLQGSLPQHTDTQYF
TRBV28	TRBJ2-1	CASSSRDRVDNEQFF
TRBV12-3/TRBV12-4	TRBJ1-5	CASSLREHSNQPQHF
TRBV20-1	TRBJ2-7	CSARDSGSYEQYF
TRBV29-1	TRBJ2-6	CSVNGLVDPSGANVLTF
TRBV9	TRBJ1-3	CASSVNPGQVFGNTIYF
TRBV27	TRBJ1-1	CASRYQQNTEAFF
TRBV9	TRBJ1-6	CASSVGRQNNSPLHF